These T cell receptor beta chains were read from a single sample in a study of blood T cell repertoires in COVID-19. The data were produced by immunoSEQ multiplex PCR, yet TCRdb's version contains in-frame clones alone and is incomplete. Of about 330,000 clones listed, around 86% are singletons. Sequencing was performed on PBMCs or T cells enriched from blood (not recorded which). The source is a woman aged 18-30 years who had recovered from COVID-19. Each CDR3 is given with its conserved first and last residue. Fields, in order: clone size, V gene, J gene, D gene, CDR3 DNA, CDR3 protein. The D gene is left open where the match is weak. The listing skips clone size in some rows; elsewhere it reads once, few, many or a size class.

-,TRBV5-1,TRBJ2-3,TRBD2,TGCGCCAGCAGCTCATGGACTAGCGGGGGGACAGATACGCAGTATTTT,CASSSWTSGGTDTQYF
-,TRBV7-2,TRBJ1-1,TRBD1,TGTGCCAGCAGCTGGACAGGGGACCTGAACACTGAAGCTTTCTTT,CASSWTGDLNTEAFF
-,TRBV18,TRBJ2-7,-,TGTGCCAGCTCACCGGGACTGGGCGGCGACTACGAGCAGTACTTC,CASSPGLGGDYEQYF
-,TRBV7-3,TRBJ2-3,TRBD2,TGTGCCAGCAGCTCGCGGGAGGATTCAGATACGCAGTATTTT,CASSSREDSDTQYF
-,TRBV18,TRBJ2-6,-,TGTGCCAGCATCTTGGGCGGGACCTGGACTGGGGCCAACGTCCTGACTTTC,CASILGGTWTGANVLTF
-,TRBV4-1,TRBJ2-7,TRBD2,TGCGCCAGCAGCCGACTAGCGTTGACCTACGAGCAGTACTTC,CASSRLALTYEQYF
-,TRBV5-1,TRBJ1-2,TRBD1,TGCGCCAGCAGCTTCGGACAGGGGAGTAACCTACTTTATGGCTACACCTTC,CASSFGQGSNLLYGYTF
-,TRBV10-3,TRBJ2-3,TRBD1,TGTGCCATCAGTGGGGACAGGGCCGATACGCAGTATTTT,CAISGDRADTQYF
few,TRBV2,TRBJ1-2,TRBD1,TGTGCCAGCAGTGCTGAACAGGGGAACTATGGCTACACCTTC,CASSAEQGNYGYTF
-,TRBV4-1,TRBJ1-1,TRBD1,TGCGCCAGCAGCCAGGGACAGGGGGCAAACACTGAAGCTTTCTTT,CASSQGQGANTEAFF
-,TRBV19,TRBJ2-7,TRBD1,TGTGCCAGTAGTATCGGGACAGGGGACCACGAGCAGTACTTC,CASSIGTGDHEQYF
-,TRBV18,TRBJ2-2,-,TGTGCCAGCTCACCAGTCTCCAACGGCGGGGAGCTGTTTTTT,CASSPVSNGGELFF
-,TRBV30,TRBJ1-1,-,TGTGCCTGGAGTTGGGGCCAGTCGAACACTGAAGCTTTCTTT,CAWSWGQSNTEAFF
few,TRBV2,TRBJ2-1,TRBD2,TGTGCCAGCAGTGGGGGTCTAGCGGGAAATGAGCAGTTCTTC,CASSGGLAGNEQFF
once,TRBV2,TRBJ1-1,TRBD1,TGTGCCAGCAGGGCACAGGGGGGGACTGAAGCTTTCTTT,CASRAQGGTEAFF
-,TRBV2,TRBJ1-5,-,TGTGCCAGCAAGGAGATAAGCAATCAGCCCCAGCATTTT,CASKEISNQPQHF
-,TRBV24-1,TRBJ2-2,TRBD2,TGTGCCACCAGTGAGGGGACTAGCGGGAGTTTGACCGGGGAGCTGTTTTTT,CATSEGTSGSLTGELFF
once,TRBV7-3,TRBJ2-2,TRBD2,TGTGCCAGCAGCCCCCATATGGGGGGGGACACCGGGGAGCTGTTTTTT,CASSPHMGGDTGELFF
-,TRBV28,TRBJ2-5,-,TGTGCCAGCAGGAATCCGGGGCAAGAGACCCAGTACTTC,CASRNPGQETQYF
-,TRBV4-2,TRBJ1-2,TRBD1,TGTGCCAGCAGCCAATCCGACAGGGATGGCGGCTACACCTTC,CASSQSDRDGGYTF
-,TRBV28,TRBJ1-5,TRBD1,TGTGCCAGCACTCTCCCGGGACAGGGGAATCAGCCCCAGCATTTT,CASTLPGQGNQPQHF
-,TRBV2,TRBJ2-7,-,TGTGCCAGCAGTGGGACAGTCTACGAGCAGTACTTC,CASSGTVYEQYF
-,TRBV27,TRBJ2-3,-,TGTGCCAGCAGCACCGGGACAACTACAGATACGCAGTATTTT,CASSTGTTTDTQYF
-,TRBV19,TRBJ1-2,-,TGTGCCAGTAGTTCTACAGGATACTATGGCTACACCTTC,CASSSTGYYGYTF
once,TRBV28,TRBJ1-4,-,TGTGCCAGCAGCCCCCGGGGGGCAACTAATGAAAAACTGTTTTTT,CASSPRGATNEKLFF
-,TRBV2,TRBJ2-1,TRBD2,TGTGCCAGTCCGGGACTAGCGGGCGATGAGCAGTTCTTC,CASPGLAGDEQFF
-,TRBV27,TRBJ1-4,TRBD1,TGTGCCAGCAGTTTACGCCCCAGACAGGGTCTTAATGAAAAACTGTTTTTT,CASSLRPRQGLNEKLFF
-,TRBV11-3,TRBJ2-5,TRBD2,TGTGCCAGCAGCTTAAACGGCCCGAGACTAGCGGGGTGTCAAGAGACCCAGTACTTC,CASSLNGPRLAGCQETQYF
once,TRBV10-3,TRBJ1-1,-,TGTGCCATCAGTTGGACAGCTGATGTCACTGAAGCTTTCTTT,CAISWTADVTEAFF
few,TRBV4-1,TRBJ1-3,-,TGCGCCAGCAGAGCGACGCCGTCTGGAAACACCATATATTTT,CASRATPSGNTIYF
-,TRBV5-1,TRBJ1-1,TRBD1,TGCGCCAGCAGCCTAACAGGGGGCAGGGGGTTGAACACTGAAGCTTTCTTT,CASSLTGGRGLNTEAFF
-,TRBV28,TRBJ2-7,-,TGTGCCAGCAGTCGGTTAGCCCAGGAGCAGTACTTC,CASSRLAQEQYF
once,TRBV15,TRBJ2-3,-,TGTGCCACCAGCAGGGCGACCCCCCAGACAACCACAGATACGCAGTATTTT,CATSRATPQTTTDTQYF
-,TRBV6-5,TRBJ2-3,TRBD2,TGTGCCAGCAGTCCCCGCGGGAGAGCAGATACGCAGTATTTT,CASSPRGRADTQYF
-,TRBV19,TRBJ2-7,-,TGTGCCAGTAGTATAAGTTCCGGGAACGAGCAGTACTTC,CASSISSGNEQYF
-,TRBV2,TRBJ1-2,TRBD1,TGTGCCAGCAGCGTAGCCCCTCAGGGGGCGGGAGGCTACACCTTC,CASSVAPQGAGGYTF
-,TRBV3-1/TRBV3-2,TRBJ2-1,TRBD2,TGTGCCAGCAGCCGCCGAGGGACTAGCGGGGCTAATGAGCAGTTCTTC,CASSRRGTSGANEQFF
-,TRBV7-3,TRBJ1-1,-,TGTGCCAGCAGCTTGGGACAGAACACTGAAGCTTTCTTT,CASSLGQNTEAFF
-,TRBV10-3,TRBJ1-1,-,TGTGCCATCAGTGAGGGTACTTCTAACACTGAAGCTTTCTTT,CAISEGTSNTEAFF
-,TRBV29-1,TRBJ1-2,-,TGCAGCGTTGAAGACAACAAATATGGCTACACCTTC,CSVEDNKYGYTF
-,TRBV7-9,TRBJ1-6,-,TGTGCCAGCATCCCCCCACAGGGCCAACCTAGGGATTGGAATTCACCCCTCCACTTT,CASIPPQGQPRDWNSPLHF
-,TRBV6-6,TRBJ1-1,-,TGTGCCAGCAGTAATACACAGGGAGGGCCGGACACTGAAGCTTTCTTT,CASSNTQGGPDTEAFF
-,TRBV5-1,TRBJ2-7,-,TGCGCCAGTAGCTTGGAAGTTCTTGGTGAACTGCCCACCGAGCAGTACTTC,CASSLEVLGELPTEQYF
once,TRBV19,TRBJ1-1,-,TGTGCCAGTACGGGGGTCAAAGGTTCTGAAGCTTTCTTT,CASTGVKGSEAFF
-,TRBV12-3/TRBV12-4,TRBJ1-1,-,TGTGCCAGCGTCCGAGGGGGGGGGACTGAAGCTTTCTTT,CASVRGGGTEAFF
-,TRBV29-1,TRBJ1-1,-,TGCAGCGTTGAGGGCCTGACAGGTAGGGACACTGAAGCTTTCTTT,CSVEGLTGRDTEAFF
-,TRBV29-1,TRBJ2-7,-,TGCAGCGTTGCGGTCCCCCAGGGATCGCCCTACGAGCAGTACTTC,CSVAVPQGSPYEQYF
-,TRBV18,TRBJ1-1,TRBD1,TGTGCCAGCTCAGGGACAGGGCGGACTGAAGCTTTCTTT,CASSGTGRTEAFF
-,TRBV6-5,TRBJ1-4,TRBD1,TGTGCCAGCAGAAGACAGGGGAATGAAAAACTGTTTTTT,CASRRQGNEKLFF